This TCR beta chain came from a study of T cell responses to AZD1222 COVID-19 vaccine. Study context: Second-dose schedules of about 4 or about 12 weeks were combined.

Study-wide points: Spike-specific TCR breadth and depth rose after two AZD1222 doses. At baseline, seropositivity was found in only a handful of AZD1222 recipients.

This clone was observed once. The antigen remains unidentified. The data were produced by immunoSEQ multiplex PCR, yet TCRdb's version contains in-frame clones alone and is incomplete. This sample has about 95,000 clones, with about 89% found just once. The sequenced sample was peripheral blood, obtained on day 0 of AZD1222 vaccination. The TCR originated in an adult in good health.

DNA for the CDR3: TGCGCCAGCAGCCAAGGGCCGGGTGAGGGATGGACTGAAGCTTTCTTT. Protein: CASSQGPGEGWTEAFF. This chain joins TRBV4-1 and TRBJ1-1; no reliable D call. Germline V CDR1 and CDR2: MGHRA, YSYEKL. The CDR3 covers 16 residues. V gave up 1 base and J gave up 5 bases, with 17 bases separating them.